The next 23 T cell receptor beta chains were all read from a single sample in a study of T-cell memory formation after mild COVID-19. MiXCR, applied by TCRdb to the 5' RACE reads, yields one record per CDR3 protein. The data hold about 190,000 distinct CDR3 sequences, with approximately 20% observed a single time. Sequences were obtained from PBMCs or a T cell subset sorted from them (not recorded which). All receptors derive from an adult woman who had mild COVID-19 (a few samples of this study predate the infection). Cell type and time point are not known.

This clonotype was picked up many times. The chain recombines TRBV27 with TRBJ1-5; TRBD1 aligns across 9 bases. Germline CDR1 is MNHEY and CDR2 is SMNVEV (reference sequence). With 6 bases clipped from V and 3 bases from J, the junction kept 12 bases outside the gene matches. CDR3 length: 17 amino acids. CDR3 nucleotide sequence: TGTGCCAGCAGGCCCTCGCCCCGGACAGGGGACAATCAGCCCCAGCATTTT. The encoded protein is CASRPSPRTGDNQPQHF.

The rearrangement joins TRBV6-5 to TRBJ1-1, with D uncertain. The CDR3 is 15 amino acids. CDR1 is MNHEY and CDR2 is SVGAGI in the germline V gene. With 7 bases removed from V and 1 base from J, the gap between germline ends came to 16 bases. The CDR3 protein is CASKFFNFGNTEAFF. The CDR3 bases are TGTGCCAGCAAGTTCTTCAACTTCGGGAACACTGAAGCTTTCTTT.

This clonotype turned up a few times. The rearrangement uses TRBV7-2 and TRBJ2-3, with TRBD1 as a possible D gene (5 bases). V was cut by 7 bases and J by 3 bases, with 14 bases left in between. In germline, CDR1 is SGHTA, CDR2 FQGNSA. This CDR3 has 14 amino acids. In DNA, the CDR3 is TGTGCCAGCATCCGTGGGGCCCTAACAGATACGCAGTATTTT. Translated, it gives CASIRGALTDTQYF.

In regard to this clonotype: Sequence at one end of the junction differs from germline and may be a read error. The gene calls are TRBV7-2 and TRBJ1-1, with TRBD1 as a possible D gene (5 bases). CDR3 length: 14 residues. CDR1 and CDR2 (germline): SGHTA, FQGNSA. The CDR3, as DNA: TGTGCCAGCAGCTCCGGGACCCTGAACACTGAATCTTTCTTT. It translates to CASSSGTLNTESFF.

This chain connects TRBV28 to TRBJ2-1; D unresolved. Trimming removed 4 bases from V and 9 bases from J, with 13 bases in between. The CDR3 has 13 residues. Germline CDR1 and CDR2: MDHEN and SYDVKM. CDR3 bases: TGTGCCAGCAGTTCACCCGACGTCGGTGAGCAGTTCTTC. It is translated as CASSSPDVGEQFF.

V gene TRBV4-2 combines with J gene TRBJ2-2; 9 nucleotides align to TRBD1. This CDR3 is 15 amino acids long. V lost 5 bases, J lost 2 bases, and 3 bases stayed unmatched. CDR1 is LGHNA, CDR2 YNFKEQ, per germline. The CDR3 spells CASSTGQGNTGELFF. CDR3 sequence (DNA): TGTGCCAGCAGCACGGGACAGGGAAACACCGGGGAGCTGTTTTTT.

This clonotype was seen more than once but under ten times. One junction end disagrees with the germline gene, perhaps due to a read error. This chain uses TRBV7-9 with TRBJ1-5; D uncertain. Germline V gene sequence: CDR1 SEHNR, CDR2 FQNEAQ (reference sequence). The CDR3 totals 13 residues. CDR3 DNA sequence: TGTGCCAGCAGCACAGAGAGGCTATCAGCCCCAGCATTT. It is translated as CASSTERLSAPAF.

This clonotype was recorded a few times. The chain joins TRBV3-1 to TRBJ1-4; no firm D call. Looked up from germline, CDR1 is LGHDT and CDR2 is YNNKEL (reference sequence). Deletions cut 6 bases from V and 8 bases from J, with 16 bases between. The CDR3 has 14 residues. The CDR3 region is CASSSGPGSEKLFF. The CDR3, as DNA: TGTGCCAGCAGTTCGGGCCCTGGAAGCGAAAAACTGTTTTTT.

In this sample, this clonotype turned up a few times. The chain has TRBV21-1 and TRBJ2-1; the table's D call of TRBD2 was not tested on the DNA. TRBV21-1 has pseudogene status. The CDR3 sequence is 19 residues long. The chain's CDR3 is CASSDGLAGGPSSYNEQFF. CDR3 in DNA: TGTGCCAGCAGCGATGGACTAGCGGGAGGGCCAAGCTCCTACAATGAGCAGTTCTTC.

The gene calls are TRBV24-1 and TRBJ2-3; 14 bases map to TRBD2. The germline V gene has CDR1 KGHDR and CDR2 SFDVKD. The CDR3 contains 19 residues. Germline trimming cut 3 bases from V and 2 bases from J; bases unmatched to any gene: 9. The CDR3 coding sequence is TGTGCCACCAGTGATCAGGCGGGACTAGCGGGAGTAATCACAGATACGCAGTATTTT. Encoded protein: CATSDQAGLAGVITDTQYF.

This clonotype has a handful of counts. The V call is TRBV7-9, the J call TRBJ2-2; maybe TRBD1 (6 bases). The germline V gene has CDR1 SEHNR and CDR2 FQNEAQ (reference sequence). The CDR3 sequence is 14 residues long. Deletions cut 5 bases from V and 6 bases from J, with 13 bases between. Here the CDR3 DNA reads TGTGCCAGCAGCGCTAGACAGGCAGCCGGGGAGCTGTTTTTT. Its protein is CASSARQAAGELFF.

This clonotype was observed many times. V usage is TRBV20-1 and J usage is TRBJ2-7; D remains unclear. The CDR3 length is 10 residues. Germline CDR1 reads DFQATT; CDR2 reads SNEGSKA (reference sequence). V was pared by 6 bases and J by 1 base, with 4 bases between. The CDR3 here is CSAGSYEQYF. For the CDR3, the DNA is TGCAGTGCGGGATCCTACGAGCAGTACTTC.

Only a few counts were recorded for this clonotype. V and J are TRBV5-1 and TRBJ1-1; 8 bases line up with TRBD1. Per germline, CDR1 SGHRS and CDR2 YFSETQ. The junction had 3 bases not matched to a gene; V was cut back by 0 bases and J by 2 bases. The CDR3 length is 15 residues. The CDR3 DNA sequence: TGCGCCAGCAGCTTGGGGGGACAGGCAAACACTGAAGCTTTCTTT. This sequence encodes CASSLGGQANTEAFF.

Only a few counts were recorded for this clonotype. The DNA for the CDR3 is TGTGCCAGCAGCTTAAATCCAGGGTCCACAGATACGCAGTATTTT. It translates to CASSLNPGSTDTQYF. The chain carries TRBV7-3 and TRBJ2-3, with a tentative D call TRBD1 (5 bases). CDR3 length: 15 amino acids. Trimming stripped 1 base from V and 2 bases from J, with 10 bases between. Germline V lookup: CDR1 SGHTA, CDR2 FQGTGA.

This chain's CDR3 is CASKQGIYGYTF. DNA of the CDR3: TGTGCCAGTAAACAGGGGATTTATGGCTACACCTTC. The chain combines TRBV6-5 with TRBJ1-2; 7 bases line up with TRBD1. Germline values: CDR1 MNHEY, CDR2 SVGAGI. This CDR3 region has 12 residues. V trimming: 9 bases; J trimming: 5 bases; junction bases outside the gene matches: 6.

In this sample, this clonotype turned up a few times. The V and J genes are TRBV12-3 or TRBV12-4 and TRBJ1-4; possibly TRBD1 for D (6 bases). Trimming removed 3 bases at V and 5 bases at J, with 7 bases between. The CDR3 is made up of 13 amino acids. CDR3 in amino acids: CASSLGQNEKLFF. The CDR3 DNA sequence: TGTGCCAGCAGTTTGGGACAAAATGAAAAACTGTTTTTT.

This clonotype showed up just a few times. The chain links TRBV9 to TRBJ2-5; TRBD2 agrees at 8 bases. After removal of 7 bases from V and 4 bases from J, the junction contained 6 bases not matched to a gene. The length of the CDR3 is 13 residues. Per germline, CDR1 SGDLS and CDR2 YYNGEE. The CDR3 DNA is TGTGCCAGCCAGGCGGGAGGAGGAGAGACCCAGTACTTC. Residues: CASQAGGGETQYF.

The CDR3 DNA reads as TGTGCCAGCAGTGAACAAGGGTCAGCTAACTATGGCTACACCTTC. Translated: CASSEQGSANYGYTF. The chain is built from TRBV6-1 and TRBJ1-2; no clear D gene. Germline CDR1 is MNHNS and CDR2 is SASEGT. The CDR3 loop spans 15 amino acids. V lost 2 bases and J lost 0, with 10 bases in between.

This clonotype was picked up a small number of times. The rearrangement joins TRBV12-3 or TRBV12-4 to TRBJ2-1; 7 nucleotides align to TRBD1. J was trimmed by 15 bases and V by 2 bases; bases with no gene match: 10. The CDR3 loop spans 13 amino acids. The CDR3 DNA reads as TGTGCCAGCAGTTTACTACGGGACAGCCTCCTGTTCTTC. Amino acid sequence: CASSLLRDSLLFF.

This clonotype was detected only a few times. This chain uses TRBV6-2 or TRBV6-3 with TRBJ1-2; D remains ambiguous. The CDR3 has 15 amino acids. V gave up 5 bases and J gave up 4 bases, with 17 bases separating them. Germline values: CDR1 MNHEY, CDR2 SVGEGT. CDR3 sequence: CASSGRTAPGYGYTF. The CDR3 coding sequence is TGTGCCAGCAGTGGGCGGACGGCCCCCGGCTATGGCTACACCTTC.

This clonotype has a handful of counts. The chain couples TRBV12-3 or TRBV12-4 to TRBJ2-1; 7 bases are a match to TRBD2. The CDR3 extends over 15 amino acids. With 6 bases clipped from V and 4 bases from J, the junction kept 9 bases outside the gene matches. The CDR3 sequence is CASSPRGERYNEQFF. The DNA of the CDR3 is TGTGCCAGCAGCCCACGGGGGGAGAGGTACAATGAGCAGTTCTTC.

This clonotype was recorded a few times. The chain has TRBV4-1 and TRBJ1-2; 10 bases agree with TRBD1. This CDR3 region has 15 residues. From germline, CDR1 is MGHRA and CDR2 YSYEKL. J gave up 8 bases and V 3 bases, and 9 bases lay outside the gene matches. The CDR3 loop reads CASSHPGQGRYGYTF. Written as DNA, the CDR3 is TGCGCCAGCAGCCACCCGGGACAGGGGAGATACGGCTACACCTTC.

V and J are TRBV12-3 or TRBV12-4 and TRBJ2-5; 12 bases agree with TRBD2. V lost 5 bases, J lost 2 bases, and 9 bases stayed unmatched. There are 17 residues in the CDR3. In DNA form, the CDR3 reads TGTGCCAGCAGTACCTGGCTAGCGGGAGGGCCTCAAGAGACCCAGTACTTC. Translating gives CASSTWLAGGPQETQYF.